The sequence of this TCR beta chain was determined in a study of blood T cell repertoires in COVID-19. Study-level background: T cells, B-cell-depleted T cells, or PBMCs supplied cDNA or gDNA.

Trimming stripped 10 bases from V and 0 bases from J, with 18 bases between. Germline V lookup: CDR1 SEHNR, CDR2 FQNEAQ (reference sequence). The CDR3 runs 16 residues. Clones were sequenced by immunoSEQ multiplex PCR, and TCRdb holds only the in-frame ones, with some missing. The data hold about 230,000 clones, with about nine tenths observed a single time. This clonotype originated in a woman aged 55-69 years with acute or convalescent COVID-19. The specimen sequenced was peripheral blood. V gene TRBV7-9 combines with J gene TRBJ2-2; D call uncertain. This CDR3 is CATTPGDLPNTGELFF. Here the CDR3 DNA reads TGTGCCACCACCCCAGGCGACCTCCCGAACACCGGGGAGCTGTTTTTT.